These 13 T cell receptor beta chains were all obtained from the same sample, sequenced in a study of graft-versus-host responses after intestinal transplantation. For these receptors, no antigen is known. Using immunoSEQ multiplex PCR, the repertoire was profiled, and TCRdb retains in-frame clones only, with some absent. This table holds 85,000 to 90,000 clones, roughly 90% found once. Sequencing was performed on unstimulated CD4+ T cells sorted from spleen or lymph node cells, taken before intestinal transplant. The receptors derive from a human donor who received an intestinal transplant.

CDR3 amino acids: CASSEKRGVAGELFF. The CDR3, as DNA: TGTGCCAGCAGCGAGAAACGGGGGGTGGCCGGGGAGCTGTTTTTT. The chain has TRBV2 and TRBJ2-2; 7 positions agree with TRBD2. The CDR3 has 15 amino acids. Germline V gives CDR1 SNHLY, CDR2 FYNNEI. After removal of 6 bases from V and 6 bases from J, the junction contained 10 bases not matched to a gene.

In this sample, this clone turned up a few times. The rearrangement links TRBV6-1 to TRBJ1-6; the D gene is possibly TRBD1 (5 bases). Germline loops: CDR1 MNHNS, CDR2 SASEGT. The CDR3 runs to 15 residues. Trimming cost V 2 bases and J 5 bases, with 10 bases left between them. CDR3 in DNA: TGTGCCAGCAGTGAACAGACAGAGAATAATTCACCCCTCCACTTT. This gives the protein CASSEQTENNSPLHF.

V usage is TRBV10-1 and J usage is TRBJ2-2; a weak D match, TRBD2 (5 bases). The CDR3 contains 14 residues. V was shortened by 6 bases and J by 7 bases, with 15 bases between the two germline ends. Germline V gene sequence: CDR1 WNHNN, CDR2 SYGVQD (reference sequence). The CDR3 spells CASSPGGSNGELFF. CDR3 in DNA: TGCGCCAGCAGCCCCGGAGGTAGTAACGGGGAGCTGTTTTTT.

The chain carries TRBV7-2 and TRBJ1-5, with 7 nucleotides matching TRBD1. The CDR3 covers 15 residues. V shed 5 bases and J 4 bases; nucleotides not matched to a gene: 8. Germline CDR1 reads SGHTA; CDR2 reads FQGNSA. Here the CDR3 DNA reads TGTGCCAGCAGCCTAGGGGACAGTCCGAATCAGCCCCAGCATTTT. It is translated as CASSLGDSPNQPQHF.

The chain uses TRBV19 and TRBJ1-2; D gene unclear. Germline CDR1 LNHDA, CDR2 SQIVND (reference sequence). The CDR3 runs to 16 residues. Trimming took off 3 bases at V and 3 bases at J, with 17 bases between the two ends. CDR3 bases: TGTGCCAGTAGTATTTCCCCCCACCGGAGGGACTATGGCTACACCTTC. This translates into CASSISPHRRDYGYTF.

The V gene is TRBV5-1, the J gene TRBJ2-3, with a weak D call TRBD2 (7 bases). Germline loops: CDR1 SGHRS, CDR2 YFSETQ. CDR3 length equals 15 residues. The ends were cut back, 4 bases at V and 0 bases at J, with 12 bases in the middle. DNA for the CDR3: TGCGCCAGCAGCGGGGGGGGCCCTAGCACAGATACGCAGTATTTT. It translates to CASSGGGPSTDTQYF.

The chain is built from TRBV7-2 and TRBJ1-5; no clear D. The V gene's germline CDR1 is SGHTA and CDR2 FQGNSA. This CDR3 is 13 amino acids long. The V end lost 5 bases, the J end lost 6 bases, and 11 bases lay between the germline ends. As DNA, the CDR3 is TGTGCCAGCAGCCCCATCAGCGGTCAGCCCCAGCATTTT. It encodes CASSPISGQPQHF.

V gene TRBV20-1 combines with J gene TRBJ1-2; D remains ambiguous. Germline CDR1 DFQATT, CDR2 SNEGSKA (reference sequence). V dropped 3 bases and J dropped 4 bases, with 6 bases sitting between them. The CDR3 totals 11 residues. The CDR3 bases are TGCAGTGCTAGCCCGGGCTATGGCTACACCTTC. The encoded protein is CSASPGYGYTF.

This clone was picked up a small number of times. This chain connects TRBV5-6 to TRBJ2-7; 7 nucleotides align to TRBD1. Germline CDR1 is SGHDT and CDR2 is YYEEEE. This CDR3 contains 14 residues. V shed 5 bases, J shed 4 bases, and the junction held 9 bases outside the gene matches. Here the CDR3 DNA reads TGTGCCAGCAGGAGGGAAGGGGGCGCGTACGAGCAGTACTTC. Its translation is CASRREGGAYEQYF.

The CDR3 protein is CASSQRRGSYNEQFF. CDR3 nucleotide sequence: TGCGCCAGCAGCCAACGGCGCGGCAGCTACAATGAGCAGTTCTTC. This chain links TRBV4-1 with TRBJ2-1, with D unclear. CDR1 is MGHRA and CDR2 is YSYEKL in the germline V gene. Trimming took off 2 bases at V and 3 bases at J, with 11 bases between the two ends. This CDR3 has 15 amino acids.

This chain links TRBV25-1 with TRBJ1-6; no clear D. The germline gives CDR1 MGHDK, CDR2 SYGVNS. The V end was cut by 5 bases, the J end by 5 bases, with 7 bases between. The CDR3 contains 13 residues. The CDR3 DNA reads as TGTGCCAGCAGTCGAGAGGATAATTCACCCCTCCACTTT. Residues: CASSREDNSPLHF.

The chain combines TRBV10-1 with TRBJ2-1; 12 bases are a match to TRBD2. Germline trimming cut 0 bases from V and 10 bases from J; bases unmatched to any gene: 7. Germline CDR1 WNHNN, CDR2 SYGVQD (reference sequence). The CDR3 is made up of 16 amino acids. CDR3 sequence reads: CASSESASGGVREQFF. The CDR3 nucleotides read TGCGCCAGCAGTGAGTCGGCTAGCGGGGGGGTTCGGGAGCAGTTCTTC.

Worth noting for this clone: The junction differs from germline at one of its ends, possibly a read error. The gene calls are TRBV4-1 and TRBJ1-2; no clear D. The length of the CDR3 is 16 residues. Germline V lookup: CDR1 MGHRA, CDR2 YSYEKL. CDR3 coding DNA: TGCGCCAGCAGCCAACTCCCCGTGACCGTTAACTATGGCCACACCTTC. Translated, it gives CASSQLPVTVNYGHTF.